This T cell receptor beta chain was retrieved from a study of T cell repertoires in cytomegalovirus infection. TCRdb ran MiXCR on the reads and lists one entry per CDR3 protein. Of around 740,000 distinct CDR3 sequences listed, approximately 40% are singletons. Trimming took off 5 bases at V and 5 bases at J, with 18 bases between the two ends. Germline V lookup: CDR1 SGHTA, CDR2 FQGTGA. The CDR3 spans 15 residues. This clonotype was picked up a small number of times. Specimen: PBMCs. V usage is TRBV7-3 and J usage is TRBJ2-5; D is possibly TRBD2 (5 bases). The sequence derives from a human donor in good health (CMV status not recorded). Some clones in this sample may be carry-over from other donors' samples. The CDR3 region is CASSPSGGVGETQYF. DNA of the CDR3: TGTGCCAGCAGCCCATCCGGAGGAGTAGGGGAGACCCAGTACTTC.